The next 16 T cell receptor beta chains were all read from a single sample in a study of blood T cells in healthy people across ages. Primers used in a second PCR of about 6 to 12 cycles were a sample-barcoded 5' primer and a J-beta primer mix. TCRdb re-derived calls from the 5' RACE reads in MiXCR, one entry per CDR3 protein. The table shows roughly 800,000 distinct CDR3 sequences, with over 45% occurring only once. Sequencing used blood. The receptors here all came from a man aged 25-40 years in good health.

The V call is TRBV13, the J call TRBJ2-1, with 12 bases fitting TRBD2. The ends lost 6 bases at V and 8 bases at J; junction bases unmatched: 8. Germline V gene lookup returns CDR1 PRHDT and CDR2 FYEKMQ (reference sequence). The CDR3 is 15 amino acids. This CDR3 is CASRSWTSGNHEQFF. Here the CDR3 DNA reads TGTGCCAGCAGGAGTTGGACTAGCGGGAATCATGAGCAGTTCTTC.

The V and J genes are TRBV11-1 and TRBJ1-1, with unresolved D. The germline CDR1 and CDR2 sequences are SGHAT and FQDESV (reference sequence). The CDR3 contains 17 residues. The V and J ends lost 8 bases and 0 bases respectively, with 22 bases between them. The CDR3 here is CASRPHPPGPMNTEAFF. The CDR3 coding sequence is TGTGCCAGCCGCCCTCATCCTCCGGGCCCAATGAACACTGAAGCTTTCTTT.

This chain uses TRBV9 with TRBJ2-3; TRBD2 matches at 8 bases. The CDR3 contains 17 residues. CDR1 SGDLS and CDR2 YYNGEE come from the germline V gene. The junction had 12 bases not matched to a gene; V was cut back by 2 bases and J by 4 bases. The CDR3 DNA follows: TGTGCCAGCAGCGTCCTATTAACGGGGGGGATTTCAGATACGCAGTATTTT. This codes for CASSVLLTGGISDTQYF.

This chain uses TRBV9 with TRBJ2-1; D possibly matches TRBD1 or TRBD2 (6 bases each). This CDR3 comprises 12 residues. Trimming removed 1 base from V and 10 bases from J, with 9 bases in between. The germline V gene encodes CDR1 SGDLS and CDR2 YYNGEE. The DNA for the CDR3 is TGTGCCAGCAGCGTACGGGGGCAGGAGCAGTTCTTC. This sequence encodes CASSVRGQEQFF.

This clonotype appeared many times. A clone one base away is much larger, so this may be a read error. The chain recombines TRBV4-2 with TRBJ2-5; 11 nucleotides match TRBD2. V gave up 0 bases and J gave up 11 bases; unmatched junction bases: 8. The CDR3 has 15 residues. Germline CDR1 is LGHNA and CDR2 is YNFKEQ. CDR3 DNA sequence: TGTGCCAGCAGCCAAGATAGCGGGGGGGCCAATGAGCAGTACTTC. This gives the protein CASSQDSGGANEQYF.

The CDR3 spells CASSLLTPPHEQYF. DNA for the CDR3: TGTGCCAGCAGCTTATTGACTCCTCCCCACGAGCAGTACTTC. The chain uses TRBV7-6 and TRBJ2-4; no clear D. The DNA end is a closer match to TRBJ2-7, so the J assignment may be wrong. The length of the CDR3 is 14 residues. Per germline, CDR1 SGHVS and CDR2 FNYEAQ.

The chain has TRBV6-5 and TRBJ1-6, with TRBD1 matching 9 bases. Germline V CDR1 and CDR2: MNHEY, SVGAGI. V lost 5 bases, J lost 5 bases, and 1 base stayed unmatched. The CDR3 loop spans 14 amino acids. The CDR3 nucleotides are TGTGCCAGCAGTACAGGGGGCGATAATTCACCCCTCCACTTT. Residues: CASSTGGDNSPLHF.

The gene calls are TRBV5-1 and TRBJ1-2; D is unresolved. Germline V lookup: CDR1 SGHRS, CDR2 YFSETQ. V was clipped by 3 bases and J by 8 bases, with 17 bases between them. The CDR3 loop spans 14 amino acids. CDR3 protein: CASSSETPGEGYTF. In DNA, the CDR3 is TGCGCCAGCAGCTCCGAGACGCCTGGGGAGGGCTACACCTTC.

The rearrangement uses TRBV5-1 and TRBJ2-1; possible D gene TRBD2, 6 bases. V lost 3 bases, J lost 7 bases, and 11 bases lay in between. CDR1 and CDR2 from the germline V gene are SGHRS and YFSETQ. The CDR3 covers 13 residues. CDR3 nucleotides: TGCGCCAGCAGCTGCGGCGGGACTAATGAGCAGTTCTTC. Protein sequence: CASSCGGTNEQFF.

The CDR3 loop is CASSLQRLAPKNIQYF. CDR3 in DNA: TGTGCCAGCAGCCTCCAGAGACTAGCTCCCAAAAACATTCAGTACTTC. The chain uses TRBV3-1 and TRBJ2-4; 7 nucleotides align to TRBD2. The germline CDR1 and CDR2 sequences are LGHDT and YNNKEL (reference sequence). The CDR3 totals 16 residues. Unmatched junction bases numbered 8, after V lost 4 bases and J lost 2 bases. The full variable domain, rest sourced from reference TRBV3-1 and TRBJ2-4, is DTAVSQTPKYLVTQMGNDKSIKCEQNLGHDTMYWYKQDSKKFLKIMFSYNNKELIINETVPNRFSPKSPDKAHLNLHINSLELGDSAVYFCASSLQRLAPKNIQYFGAGTRLSVL.

The V and J genes are TRBV20-1 and TRBJ2-1, with 7 bases matching TRBD2. TRBJ2-7 explains the end of the DNA better; the J call may be wrong. This CDR3 region has 15 residues. The V gene's germline CDR1 is DFQATT and CDR2 SNEGSKA (reference sequence). In DNA form, the CDR3 reads TGCAGTGCTAGAGAGTCCGCGGGAGATTACAATGAGCAGTACTTC. It translates to CSARESAGDYNEQYF.

This clonotype was counted only a few times. The chain joins TRBV29-1 to TRBJ2-5; the D call may be TRBD1 or TRBD2 (6 bases each). With 0 bases removed from V and 7 bases from J, the gap between germline ends came to 12 bases. Germline lookup yields CDR1 SQVTM and CDR2 ANQGSEA. The length of the CDR3 is 13 residues. The DNA for the CDR3 is TGCAGCGTTGAAGAAGGGGGGCTCGGGACCCAGTACTTC. Encoded protein: CSVEEGGLGTQYF.

This clonotype appeared a few times. The genes are TRBV28 and TRBJ2-5; D not certain. This CDR3 comprises 17 residues. Germline CDR1 MDHEN, CDR2 SYDVKM. Trimming shortened V by 7 bases and J by 2 bases, and 23 bases separated the two germline ends. The CDR3 is CASKIRSASYLQETQYF. The CDR3 nucleotides read TGTGCCAGCAAAATCCGCTCGGCTTCCTACCTACAAGAGACCCAGTACTTC.

The chain combines TRBV7-3 with TRBJ1-1, with a tentative D call TRBD1 (5 bases). The CDR3 covers 15 residues. V shed 1 base and J shed 2 bases, with 11 bases lying between them. Germline V gene sequence: CDR1 SGHTA, CDR2 FQGTGA. CDR3 sequence reads: CASSLMGRGNTEAFF. CDR3 DNA sequence: TGTGCCAGCAGCTTAATGGGGCGCGGTAACACTGAAGCTTTCTTT.

This chain uses TRBV11-1 with TRBJ2-1, with 13 bases lining up with TRBD2. In germline, CDR1 is SGHAT, CDR2 FQDESV (reference sequence). The junction had 4 bases not matched to a gene; V was cut back by 2 bases and J by 6 bases. This CDR3 has 16 residues. CDR3 protein: CASSLYRTSGGNEQFF. DNA for the CDR3: TGTGCCAGCAGCTTATATCGGACTAGCGGGGGCAATGAGCAGTTCTTC.

The V call is TRBV27, the J call TRBJ2-1; D is unclear. CDR1 MNHEY and CDR2 SMNVEV come from the germline V gene (reference sequence). The CDR3 runs 14 residues. The V gene lost 4 bases and the J gene lost 4 bases, with 11 bases spanning the gap. CDR3 DNA: TGTGCCAGCAGTTCAAAGAGCTCATACAATGAGCAGTTCTTC. Translation: CASSSKSSYNEQFF.